This T cell receptor beta chain was recovered during a study of T-cell reconstitution after alpha-beta-depleted transplantation in children. Whole-study findings and limits: Approximately two months post-transplant, alpha-beta T cells reportedly originated from several hundred expanded graft clones.

Concerning this clonotype: Its cognate antigen is unknown.

Unique molecular identifiers were incorporated into the prepared TCRbeta library. TCRdb itself ran the PCR reads through MiXCR, one entry per CDR3 protein. Counted here are 250,000 to 400,000 distinct CDR3 sequences, roughly 25% occurring once; the ten biggest clones make up approximately 11%. V shed 7 bases and J 2 bases; nucleotides not matched to a gene: 5. This CDR3 is 14 amino acids long. CDR1 is MNHNS, CDR2 SASEGT, per germline. This TCR was sampled from a male patient aged 10 to 17 who had a stem cell transplant for acute lymphoblastic leukemia, so the T cells may come from the graft donor. Specimen: PBMCs, mostly from graft donor cells, collected 180 days after TCRalphabeta/CD19-depleted stem cell transplant. This chain joins TRBV6-1 and TRBJ2-1; 7 bases match TRBD1. This CDR3 is CASNDRAPYNEQFF. As DNA, the CDR3 is TGTGCCAGCAACGACAGGGCCCCCTACAATGAGCAGTTCTTC.